The rows below give T cell receptor beta chains drawn from one sample of a study of read filtering for tumor transcriptome and immune sequencing. Using its own MiXCR run on the reads, TCRdb lists one record per CDR3 protein. Of 75,000 to 95,000 distinct CDR3 sequences detected, about 22% appear once; the ten largest clones hold about 10%. The sequenced sample consisted of a population of CD138-negative cells sorted from bone marrow. Receptor source: a donor aged 40 or over with multiple myeloma. Both conserved end residues are part of each CDR3. The order of the fields is clone size, V gene, D gene, J gene, CDR3 protein, CDR3 DNA. The D gene is left open where the match is weak. Clone sizes are given selectively: once, few, many, or a class where the clone is expanded.

size: many
V: TRBV10-3
D: TRBD1
J: TRBJ1-1
CDR3: CAIGHPGQEAFF
DNA: TGTGCCATCGGCCATCCGGGACAGGAAGCTTTCTTT

size: .
V: TRBV18
D: .
J: TRBJ1-2
CDR3: CASSPRLEQGYGYTF
DNA: TGTGCCAGCTCACCACGTCTAGAACAAGGCTATGGCTACACCTTC

size: .
V: TRBV7-2
D: .
J: TRBJ2-1
CDR3: CASSFLFGRTTPYNEQFF
DNA: TGTGCCAGCAGCTTCCTGTTTGGGAGGACGACCCCGTACAACGAGCAGTTCTTC

size: .
V: TRBV7-2
D: .
J: TRBJ2-3
CDR3: CASRLGDGTDTQYF
DNA: TGTGCCAGCAGGCTTGGGGATGGAACAGATACGCAGTATTTT

size: many
V: TRBV7-2
D: .
J: TRBJ2-1
CDR3: CASSLRGTDYNEQFF
DNA: TGTGCCAGCAGCCTCCGGGGGACGGACTACAATGAGCAGTTCTTC

size: large
V: TRBV5-1
D: TRBD1
J: TRBJ2-3
CDR3: CASSPLQGSSTDTQYF
DNA: TGCGCCAGCAGCCCCCTACAGGGGAGTAGCACAGATACGCAGTATTTT

size: many
V: TRBV19
D: TRBD2
J: TRBJ2-1
CDR3: CASSIVAGANNEQFF
DNA: TGTGCCAGTAGTATAGTAGCGGGGGCCAACAATGAGCAGTTCTTC

size: many
V: TRBV28
D: .
J: TRBJ2-2
CDR3: CASSPAAANTGELFF
DNA: TGTGCCAGCAGTCCGGCGGCTGCGAACACCGGGGAGCTGTTTTTT

size: many
V: TRBV19
D: .
J: TRBJ2-2
CDR3: CASTSTVNTAGELFF
DNA: TGTGCCAGTACCTCGACGGTGAACACGGCCGGGGAGCTGTTTTTT

size: many
V: TRBV28
D: .
J: TRBJ1-2
CDR3: CASADVIGYTF
DNA: TGTGCCAGCGCAGACGTTATCGGCTACACCTTC

size: many
V: TRBV15
D: TRBD2
J: TRBJ2-5
CDR3: CATSRGKRGYQETQYF
DNA: TGTGCCACCAGCAGAGGAAAGCGGGGGTATCAAGAGACCCAGTACTTC

size: many
V: TRBV29-1
D: .
J: TRBJ2-1
CDR3: CSALGRNSYNEQFF
DNA: TGCAGCGCCTTGGGCCGAAACTCCTACAATGAGCAGTTCTTC

size: many
V: TRBV7-2
D: TRBD2
J: TRBJ2-1
CDR3: CASSLGPSGGGNEQFF
DNA: TGTGCCAGCAGCCTTGGGCCTAGCGGGGGGGGTAATGAGCAGTTCTTC

size: many
V: TRBV29-1
D: TRBD1
J: TRBJ2-2
CDR3: CSVVGQGATGELFF
DNA: TGCAGCGTTGTTGGACAGGGGGCCACCGGGGAGCTGTTTTTT

size: many
V: TRBV7-2
D: .
J: TRBJ1-1
CDR3: CASSLVQGGYTEAFF
DNA: TGTGCCAGCAGCTTAGTTCAGGGAGGCTACACTGAAGCTTTCTTT

size: many
V: TRBV28
D: .
J: TRBJ2-7
CDR3: CASSFGTRVEQYF
DNA: TGTGCCAGCAGTTTTGGGACCAGGGTCGAGCAGTACTTC

size: many
V: TRBV28
D: .
J: TRBJ2-3
CDR3: CASKAYTDTQYF
DNA: TGTGCCAGCAAGGCTTACACAGATACGCAGTATTTT

size: .
V: TRBV10-3
D: .
J: TRBJ2-3
CDR3: CAISPGDLGTDTQYF
DNA: TGTGCCATCAGTCCGGGAGACTTGGGCACAGATACGCAGTATTTT

size: many
V: TRBV28
D: .
J: TRBJ2-7
CDR3: CASSQGAFYEQYF
DNA: TGTGCCAGCAGCCAAGGGGCATTCTACGAGCAGTACTTC

size: .
V: TRBV19
D: .
J: TRBJ2-6
CDR3: CASSIVQGEANVLTF
DNA: TGTGCCAGTAGTATAGTACAGGGAGAGGCCAACGTCCTGACTTTC

size: many
V: TRBV6-1
D: TRBD2
J: TRBJ2-1
CDR3: CASIEAGDHNEQFF
DNA: TGTGCCAGCATCGAAGCGGGGGACCACAATGAGCAGTTCTTC

size: many
V: TRBV2
D: .
J: TRBJ2-7
CDR3: CASNRDGHYEQYF
DNA: TGTGCCAGCAACCGGGACGGACACTACGAGCAGTACTTC

size: many
V: TRBV7-9
D: .
J: TRBJ2-7
CDR3: CATASTEAYEQYF
DNA: TGTGCTACAGCGTCGACAGAGGCCTACGAGCAGTACTTC

size: many
V: TRBV20-1
D: TRBD2
J: TRBJ2-5
CDR3: CSARDERGKETQYF
DNA: TGCAGTGCTAGAGATGAGCGGGGGAAAGAGACCCAGTACTTC

size: .
V: TRBV29-1
D: TRBD1
J: TRBJ2-3
CDR3: CSGGQGADTQYF
DNA: TGCAGCGGTGGACAGGGGGCCGATACGCAGTATTTT

size: many
V: TRBV7-8
D: .
J: TRBJ2-2
CDR3: CASSLGRGKSGELFF
DNA: TGTGCCAGCAGCTTAGGACGGGGGAAGAGCGGGGAGCTGTTTTTT